This TCR beta chain originates from a study of blood T cell repertoires in COVID-19. Study information: T cells, B-cell-depleted T cells, or PBMCs supplied cDNA or gDNA.

Original methodology: Using reference gene primer amplification, nucleated cell counts were estimated. The table came from immunoSEQ multiplex PCR; TCRdb's copy has only in-frame clones and leaves some out. V and J calls and clone size follow that table, whereas D and trimming were derived from the DNA. The data show some 270,000 clones, over 80% seen once. Participants came from around 25 US areas, aged roughly 18 to 100 years. Sequenced input: PBMCs or T cells enriched from blood (not recorded which). The clonotype was recovered from a young woman with acute COVID-19.

The DNA of the CDR3 is TGTGCCAGCAGCCCAATTAGCGGTTACACCGGGGAGCTGTTTTTT. It codes for CASSPISGYTGELFF. This rearrangement joins TRBV11-3 to TRBJ2-2, with D maybe TRBD2 (6 bases). The CDR3 is 15 residues long. V was shortened by 5 bases and J by 3 bases, with 13 bases between the two germline ends. Germline CDR1 reads SGHNT; CDR2 reads YENEEA.